This TCR beta chain was identified in a study of blood T cell repertoires in COVID-19. Study overall: From the United States, Italy and Spain came samples of acute and convalescent COVID-19. In each case, the material was cDNA or gDNA derived from T cells, B-cell-depleted T cells, or PBMCs.

Original data processing: Amplifying reference gene primers gave estimates of nucleated cell counts. Method: immunoSEQ multiplex PCR; TCRdb's copy keeps in-frame clones and lacks some. The V and J calls and clone size are taken from that table; D and trimming were inferred from the DNA. In the table there are around 45,000 clones, about 90% of which are singletons. From germline, CDR1 is KGHSH and CDR2 LQKENI. Trimming pared 10 bases from V and 0 bases from J, leaving 14 bases between. The CDR3 totals 14 residues. This clone has a handful of counts. This clonotype originated in a human donor in a cohort sampled during active COVID-19. Sample: peripheral blood. J is TRBJ2-3 and V is TRBV18; D is possibly TRBD1 (5 bases). CDR3 nucleotide sequence: TGTGCCACCAGGGCGGATGGTAGCACAGATACGCAGTATTTT. Its translation is CATRADGSTDTQYF.